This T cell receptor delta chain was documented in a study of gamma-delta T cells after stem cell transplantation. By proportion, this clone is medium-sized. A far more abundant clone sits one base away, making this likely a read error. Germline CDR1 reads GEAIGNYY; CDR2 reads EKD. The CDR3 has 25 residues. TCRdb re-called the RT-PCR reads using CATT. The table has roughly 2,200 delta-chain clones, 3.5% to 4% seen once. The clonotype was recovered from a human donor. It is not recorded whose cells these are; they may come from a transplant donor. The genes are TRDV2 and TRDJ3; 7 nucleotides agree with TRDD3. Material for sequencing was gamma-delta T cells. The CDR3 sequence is CAYDTVSGWGTPLRLSSWDTRQMFF. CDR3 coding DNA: TGTGCCTATGACACCGTGAGTGGATGGGGGACCCCGCTTCGTTTATCGTCCTGGGACACCCGACAGATGTTTTTC.